Presented here are 19 T cell receptor beta chains from one specimen sequenced in a study of cytomegalovirus exposure and HLA in healthy donors. PCR involved 60 Vbeta and 13 Jbeta primers. TCRdb keeps only in-frame clones here, not all; method: immunoSEQ multiplex PCR. Its table records some 150,000 clones. Sequenced sample: PBMCs. These receptors were obtained from a woman younger than 35 in good health and CMV-seronegative.

J is TRBJ2-1 and V is TRBV29-1; 10 nucleotides agree with TRBD2. The germline V gene has CDR1 SQVTM and CDR2 ANQGSEA. The CDR3 sequence is 14 residues long. V trimming: 6 bases; J trimming: 9 bases; junction bases outside the gene matches: 11. The CDR3 DNA sequence: TGCAGCGTCGCTAGCGGGAGTCCCAGAGGTGAGCAGTTCTTC. As protein: CSVASGSPRGEQFF.

V and J are TRBV9 and TRBJ1-1, with 12 bases identical to TRBD1. The V gene's germline CDR1 is SGDLS and CDR2 YYNGEE. CDR3 length: 19 amino acids. Germline trimming cut 0 bases from V and 5 bases from J; bases unmatched to any gene: 14. The CDR3 is CASSVGLSGTGGFGTEAFF. CDR3 sequence (DNA): TGTGCCAGCAGCGTAGGTTTGTCTGGGACAGGGGGCTTCGGTACTGAAGCTTTCTTT.

The chain uses TRBV6-6 and TRBJ2-7; possibly TRBD1 for D (6 bases). V was trimmed by 4 bases and J by 4 bases, leaving 14 bases between them. Germline assignment: CDR1 MNHNY and CDR2 SVGAGI (reference sequence). The CDR3 extends over 14 amino acids. CDR3 DNA: TGTGCCAGCAGTTGGTCCAGGACAGAGTACGAGCAGTACGTC. This gives the protein CASSWSRTEYEQYV.

The V and J genes are TRBV27 and TRBJ2-3; the D gene is possibly TRBD2 (5 bases). The CDR3 has 14 residues. Trimming took 3 bases from V and 4 from J, leaving 11 bases between them. Germline lookup yields CDR1 MNHEY and CDR2 SMNVEV (reference sequence). The CDR3 sequence: CASSFDRGADTQYF. In DNA, the CDR3 is TGTGCCAGCAGTTTCGATCGGGGTGCAGATACGCAGTATTTT.

The chain joins TRBV27 to TRBJ2-2, with D possibly matching TRBD2 (5 bases). V lost 7 bases and J 3 bases, leaving 24 bases between the germline ends. CDR1 MNHEY and CDR2 SMNVEV come from the germline V gene (reference sequence). The CDR3 loop spans 18 amino acids. The CDR3 nucleotides are TGTGCCAGCATTTACGGGGAAACGTTGTCGCAGTACACCGGGGAGCTGTTTTTT. Protein: CASIYGETLSQYTGELFF.

The genes are TRBV7-2 and TRBJ2-3; 9 nucleotides match TRBD2. The V segment lost 3 bases and the J segment 2 bases; nucleotides outside the gene matches: 3. The CDR3 is made up of 15 amino acids. Germline CDR1 is SGHTA and CDR2 is FQGNSA. The CDR3 loop reads CASSFGTSPTDTQYF. The CDR3, as DNA: TGTGCCAGCAGCTTTGGGACTAGCCCCACAGATACGCAGTATTTT.

The chain combines TRBV6-5 with TRBJ2-1; D is unresolved. The CDR3 has 15 residues. CDR1 and CDR2 (germline): MNHEY, SVGAGI. Trimming pared 3 bases from V and 0 bases from J, leaving 9 bases between. CDR3 sequence (DNA): TGTGCCAGCAGTTATGGGCCAGTCTCCTACAATGAGCAGTTCTTC. Residues: CASSYGPVSYNEQFF.

The chain combines TRBV6-5 with TRBJ2-2, with 7 bases fitting TRBD1. The CDR3 is 14 residues long. V lost 5 bases to trimming and J lost 1 base; unmatched junction nucleotides: 1. Per the germline V gene, CDR1 is MNHEY and CDR2 is SVGAGI. The CDR3 DNA is TGTGCCAGCAGTCGGACAGGGAACACCGGGGAGCTGTTTTTT. Its protein product is CASSRTGNTGELFF.

The genes are TRBV11-2 and TRBJ2-6, with D uncertain. Looked up from germline, CDR1 is SGHAT and CDR2 is FQNNGV. V lost 7 bases to trimming and J lost 0 bases, with 10 bases between them. The CDR3 is 15 residues long. CDR3 sequence reads: CASTLFGSGANVLTF. The CDR3 DNA reads as TGTGCCAGCACCCTATTTGGCTCTGGGGCCAACGTCCTGACTTTC.

J is TRBJ1-5 and V is TRBV7-2, with 7 bases lining up with TRBD1. After removal of 7 bases from V and 4 bases from J, the junction contained 7 bases not matched to a gene. Germline CDR1 and CDR2: SGHTA and FQGNSA. The CDR3 covers 14 residues. In DNA form, the CDR3 reads TGTGCCAGCACTTACAGGGGTTGGAATCAGCCCCAGCATTTT. Encoded protein: CASTYRGWNQPQHF.

The chain links TRBV5-1 to TRBJ2-1; TRBD2 matches at 11 bases. The CDR3 has 18 amino acids. CDR1 SGHRS and CDR2 YFSETQ come from the germline V gene. The V and J ends lost 4 bases and 6 bases, in that order; junction bases with no gene match: 15. The CDR3 nucleotides read TGCGCCAGCAGCCCCAAAATTCAGCTAGCGGGAGGAGTCAATGAGCAGTTCTTC. Amino acids: CASSPKIQLAGGVNEQFF.

The rearrangement uses TRBV7-3 and TRBJ2-1; D is perhaps TRBD2 (5 bases). Germline V gene lookup returns CDR1 SGHTA and CDR2 FQGTGA. The ends were cut back, 5 bases at V and 6 bases at J, with 17 bases in the middle. The CDR3 has 15 amino acids. The CDR3 region has the DNA TGTGCCAGCAGCCCCAACGGAGGTGGCTCCAATGAGCAGTTCTTC. It translates to CASSPNGGGSNEQFF.

The chain employs TRBV19 and TRBJ2-3, with 11 bases fitting TRBD1. The CDR3 extends over 17 amino acids. The V and J ends lost 5 bases and 3 bases, in that order; junction bases with no gene match: 10. Germline CDR1 is LNHDA and CDR2 is SQIVND (reference sequence). The CDR3 bases are TGTGCCAGTAGTCCCCGGGACAGGGGGATAAGGACAGATACGCAGTATTTT. The encoded protein is CASSPRDRGIRTDTQYF.

V gene TRBV9 combines with J gene TRBJ2-5, with TRBD2 matching 11 bases. CDR1 SGDLS and CDR2 YYNGEE come from the germline V gene. The length of the CDR3 is 15 residues. V dropped 5 bases and J dropped 2; count of bases not matched to a gene: 5. In nucleotides, the CDR3 is TGTGCCAGCAGTGGGGGACTAGCGGAGCAAGAGACCCAGTACTTC. Translation: CASSGGLAEQETQYF.

The chain carries TRBV6-4 and TRBJ1-5, with TRBD1 matching over 8 bases. Germline CDR1 is MRHNA and CDR2 is SNTAGT. With 7 bases clipped from V and 6 bases from J, the junction kept 11 bases outside the gene matches. This CDR3 comprises 15 residues. CDR3 region: CASTYHRGEGQPQHF. CDR3 nucleotides: TGTGCCAGCACGTATCACAGGGGGGAGGGTCAGCCCCAGCATTTT.

This sequence joins TRBV19 and TRBJ2-2; 10 bases fit TRBD2. The germline gives CDR1 LNHDA, CDR2 SQIVND (reference sequence). The CDR3 is 16 amino acids. The junction had 5 bases not matched to a gene; V was cut back by 4 bases and J by 3 bases. CDR3 amino acids: CASSTRLAGDTGELFF. In nucleotides, the CDR3 is TGTGCCAGTAGTACCCGGCTAGCGGGAGACACCGGGGAGCTGTTTTTT.

V usage is TRBV6-5 and J usage is TRBJ1-1, with D perhaps matching TRBD1 (6 bases). This CDR3 has 16 amino acids. The germline gives CDR1 MNHEY, CDR2 SVGAGI. Trimming shortened V by 0 bases and J by 6 bases, and 17 bases separated the two germline ends. CDR3 bases: TGTGCCAGCAGTTACTCGGGCAGGGGAGGGGGACCTGAAGCTTTCTTT. Protein: CASSYSGRGGGPEAFF.

The chain combines TRBV5-1 with TRBJ2-5; D may be TRBD1 (5 bases). V gave up 0 bases and J gave up 5 bases, with 14 bases separating them. The CDR3 is 15 amino acids. Germline values: CDR1 SGHRS, CDR2 YFSETQ. CDR3 in amino acids: CASSLATGQRETQYF. CDR3 in DNA: TGCGCCAGCAGCTTGGCCACAGGACAAAGGGAGACCCAGTACTTC.

The chain couples TRBV11-3 to TRBJ1-1; perhaps TRBD1 as D (5 bases). The CDR3 is 14 residues long. V dropped 5 bases and J dropped 2 bases, with 12 bases sitting between them. Germline V gives CDR1 SGHNT, CDR2 YENEEA. The CDR3 sequence is CASSARQKNTEAFF. In DNA form, the CDR3 reads TGTGCCAGCAGCGCTAGACAGAAAAACACTGAAGCTTTCTTT.